This T cell receptor (beta chain) derives from a study of blood T cell repertoires in COVID-19. Profiling relied on immunoSEQ multiplex PCR, and the TCRdb table lists in-frame clones only, not all of them. The sample gives 15,000 to 20,000 clones, around 82% of which show up once; roughly 13% is in the top ten. CDR1 and CDR2 (germline): MNHEY, SMNVEV (reference sequence). The V segment lost 5 bases and the J segment 6 bases; nucleotides outside the gene matches: 7. CDR3 length equals 15 residues. The clonotype originates from a man aged 35 to 55 with active or convalescent COVID-19. V is TRBV27 and J is TRBJ1-4; 9 positions agree with TRBD1. The sample was peripheral blood. In DNA form, the CDR3 reads TGTGCCAGCAGTAATGACGGGACAGGGTATGAAAAACTGTTTTTT. It encodes CASSNDGTGYEKLFF.